This T cell receptor beta chain was profiled in a study of T cell repertoires in cytomegalovirus infection. Study-wide results and caveats: HLA-C-restricted CMV-specific TCR beta clonotypes prevailed in the ex vivo response.

From the reads, TCRdb called clonotypes with MiXCR, one entry per CDR3 protein. The sample carries around 900,000 distinct CDR3 sequences, 31% recorded once. Points on this clonotype: As yet, its antigen is unknown.

The V gene lost 6 bases and the J gene lost 0 bases, with 14 bases spanning the gap. Per germline, CDR1 SQVTM and CDR2 ANQGSEA. CDR3 size: 14 residues. J is TRBJ1-2 and V is TRBV29-1, with D unclear. The sequence was collected from a human donor in good health (CMV status not recorded). Some clones in this sample may be carry-over from other donors' samples. The sequencing used cultured CD8+ T cells from PBMCs, collected from culture after CMV antigen stimulation. CDR3 coding DNA: TGCAGCGTCCCTGGGTGGCCTTCTAACTATGGCTACACCTTC. Encoded protein: CSVPGWPSNYGYTF.